Listed here are 27 T cell receptor beta chains from one sample, sequenced in a study of cytomegalovirus exposure and HLA in healthy donors. The study ran its PCR with 60 Vbeta and 13 Jbeta primers. Data came from immunoSEQ multiplex PCR; TCRdb stores just in-frame clones and leaves some out. Among 100,000 to 150,000 clones listed, about 80% were seen once. The sequencing sample was made of PBMCs. These receptors originate from a man aged 25-45 years in good health and CMV-seropositive.

The J gene is TRBJ1-4, the V gene TRBV30, with D possibly being TRBD1 (5 bases). CDR3 length equals 13 residues. Per the germline V gene, CDR1 is GTSNPN and CDR2 is SVGIG (reference sequence). Between the trimmed V and J ends, which lost 4 bases and 8 bases, there was a span of 14 bases. CDR3 sequence: CAWNLLTAEKLFF. CDR3 DNA: TGTGCCTGGAATTTATTGACAGCGGAAAAACTGTTTTTT.

This clone has just one count. CDR3 region: CASSRAGPVTETQYF. The CDR3 nucleotides read TGTGCCAGCAGTCGTGCGGGGCCGGTCACGGAGACCCAGTACTTC. The chain combines TRBV2 with TRBJ2-5, with TRBD2 as a possible D gene (6 bases). Germline V lookup: CDR1 SNHLY, CDR2 FYNNEI. The CDR3 spans 15 residues. Trimming shortened V by 5 bases and J by 5 bases, and 18 bases separated the two germline ends.

The chain couples TRBV11-1 to TRBJ1-2; 7 bases match TRBD1. Germline CDR1 reads SGHAT; CDR2 reads FQDESV (reference sequence). The CDR3 is 16 amino acids. The trim removed 5 bases at V and 8 bases at J, leaving 17 bases unmatched. The CDR3 loop is CASSPWGTENLVGYTF. In nucleotides, the CDR3 is TGTGCCAGCAGCCCCTGGGGGACAGAGAATTTGGTGGGCTACACCTTC.

This sequence joins TRBV18 and TRBJ2-7; maybe TRBD1 (6 bases). CDR1 and CDR2 (germline): KGHSH, LQKENI. V gave up 6 bases and J gave up 2 bases, with 11 bases separating them. This CDR3 has 13 amino acids. DNA of the CDR3: TGTGCCAGCTCCAGACAGGATACCTACGAGCAGTACTTC. It translates to CASSRQDTYEQYF.

In nucleotides, the CDR3 is TGTGCCAGCAGCTTCTCCTCTAGCGGCACCGGGGAGCTGTTTTTT. Its translation is CASSFSSSGTGELFF. This chain uses TRBV11-2 with TRBJ2-2; 7 bases are a match to TRBD2. Germline V gene sequence: CDR1 SGHAT, CDR2 FQNNGV. V lost 3 bases to trimming and J lost 4 bases; unmatched junction nucleotides: 5. The CDR3 has 15 residues.

The rearrangement uses TRBV4-3 and TRBJ1-5; 8 positions agree with TRBD1. V lost 0 bases to trimming and J lost 4 bases; unmatched junction nucleotides: 11. The CDR3 has 18 amino acids. CDR1 is LGHNA, CDR2 YSLEER, per germline. CDR3 bases: TGCGCCAGCAGCCAAGATGTCTCCGGGACAGGTCAAAATCAGCCCCAGCATTTT. Residues: CASSQDVSGTGQNQPQHF.

This clone is a singleton in its sample. The chain recombines TRBV6-4 with TRBJ2-1, with 12 bases aligning to TRBD2. This CDR3 has 16 residues. V lost 5 bases, J lost 4 bases, and 6 bases stayed unmatched. Germline-derived CDR1 and CDR2 are MRHNA and SNTAGT. The CDR3 protein is CASSKETSGSYNEQFF. CDR3 in DNA: TGTGCCAGCAGTAAGGAGACTAGCGGGAGTTACAATGAGCAGTTCTTC.

The CDR3 nucleotides are TGTGCCAGCAGCTTGGAAAGGGGGCGCGATGGCTACACCTTC. This encodes CASSLERGRDGYTF. V gene TRBV13 combines with J gene TRBJ1-2, with 7 bases matching TRBD1. Per germline, CDR1 PRHDT and CDR2 FYEKMQ (reference sequence). J gave up 6 bases and V 3 bases, and 7 bases lay outside the gene matches. The CDR3 totals 14 residues.

The chain joins TRBV7-9 to TRBJ2-3, with TRBD2 matching over 8 bases. This CDR3 is 19 amino acids long. Germline V lookup: CDR1 SEHNR, CDR2 FQNEAQ (reference sequence). With V trimmed by 1 base and J by 1 base, 13 bases remained unmatched. CDR3 protein: CASSLDVQGTRRGTDTQYF. CDR3 DNA: TGTGCCAGCAGCTTAGATGTTCAGGGGACTAGGAGGGGCACAGATACGCAGTATTTT.

The rearrangement links TRBV28 to TRBJ2-2, with TRBD2 matching over 9 bases. Trimming cost V 2 bases and J 1 base; bases outside gene matches: 8. Germline V gives CDR1 MDHEN, CDR2 SYDVKM. The CDR3 contains 18 residues. Here the CDR3 reads CASSLRGSGRGNTGELFF. The CDR3 region has the DNA TGTGCCAGCAGTTTAAGGGGTAGCGGGAGAGGGAACACCGGGGAGCTGTTTTTT.

The chain carries TRBV2 and TRBJ2-7; TRBD2 is a possible D gene (6 bases). V was pared by 9 bases and J by 1 base, with 13 bases between. This CDR3 has 13 amino acids. Germline assignment: CDR1 SNHLY and CDR2 FYNNEI. The CDR3 spells CASGGTFSYEQYF. The CDR3 DNA reads TGTGCCAGTGGGGGGACCTTTTCCTACGAGCAGTACTTC.

CDR3 amino acids: CASSMGLAEGSSYNEQFF. The DNA of the CDR3 is TGTGCCAGTAGCATGGGACTAGCGGAAGGAAGCTCCTACAATGAGCAGTTCTTC. J is TRBJ2-1 and V is TRBV19, with 11 bases identical to TRBD2. The CDR3 is 18 residues long. The V gene end was trimmed by 6 bases and the J gene end by 0 bases; junction bases not matched to a gene: 10. Looked up from germline, CDR1 is LNHDA and CDR2 is SQIVND (reference sequence).

This clone was detected a few times. V gene TRBV19 combines with J gene TRBJ2-7, with TRBD2 as a possible D gene (6 bases). CDR1 and CDR2 from the germline V gene are LNHDA and SQIVND (reference sequence). V lost 5 bases to trimming and J lost 2 bases, with 16 bases between them. The CDR3 runs 15 residues. CDR3 region: CASSLGEGGPYEQYF. Written as DNA, the CDR3 is TGTGCCAGTAGTCTCGGCGAGGGAGGACCCTACGAGCAGTACTTC. The full variable domain, completed using reference TRBV19 and TRBJ2-7, is DGGITQSPKYLFRKEGQNVTLSCEQNLNHDAMYWYRQDPGQGLRLIYYSQIVNDFQKGDIAEGYSVSREKKESFPLTVTSAQKNPTAFYLCASSLGEGGPYEQYFGPGTRLTVT.

This clone appeared a few times. Other DNA sequences in the sample encode the same CDR3. The chain joins TRBV5-1 to TRBJ2-5; TRBD2 matches 12 bases. Per the germline V gene, CDR1 is SGHRS and CDR2 is YFSETQ. Trimming at V came to 4 bases and at J to 4 bases, leaving 2 bases not matched to a gene. This CDR3 has 14 residues. The CDR3 DNA sequence: TGCGCCAGCAGCCCGGGACTAGCGGGAGAGACCCAGTACTTC. Protein: CASSPGLAGETQYF.

The CDR3 DNA reads as TGTGCCAGCAGCCGTGGGTCAGGGGCGAGCTCCTACGAGCAGTACTTC. It is translated as CASSRGSGASSYEQYF. V and J are TRBV7-9 and TRBJ2-7; TRBD1 might be the D (6 bases). CDR1 and CDR2 from the germline V gene are SEHNR and FQNEAQ (reference sequence). The CDR3 contains 16 residues. Between the trimmed V and J ends, which lost 5 bases and 0 bases, there was a span of 17 bases.

About this clone itself: The identical CDR3 is also encoded by other nucleotide sequences in the sample. This sequence joins TRBV15 and TRBJ2-7, with 9 bases aligning to TRBD1. The CDR3 spans 14 residues. Per germline, CDR1 LNHNV and CDR2 YYDKDF (reference sequence). The junction had 1 base not matched to a gene; V was cut back by 0 bases and J by 4 bases. The CDR3 reads CATSREGTGYEQYF. CDR3 coding DNA: TGTGCCACCAGCAGAGAAGGGACAGGGTACGAGCAGTACTTC. The full variable domain, in which reference TRBV15 and TRBJ2-7 provide the parts outside the CDR3, is DAMVIQNPRYQVTQFGKPVTLSCSQTLNHNVMYWYQQKSSQAPKLLFHYYDKDFNNEADTPDNFQSRRPNTSFCFLDIRSPGLGDTAMYLCATSREGTGYEQYFGPGTRLTVT.

Here the CDR3 DNA reads TGTGCCAGCGGGACTAGCGGGAGTGCAACAGATACGCAGTATTTT. Protein sequence: CASGTSGSATDTQYF. The chain combines TRBV9 with TRBJ2-3, with TRBD2 matching 14 bases. This CDR3 region has 15 residues. Per the germline V gene, CDR1 is SGDLS and CDR2 is YYNGEE. V dropped 7 bases and J dropped 3; count of bases not matched to a gene: 4.

Comments on this clone: The sample holds other DNA sequences that translate to the same CDR3. The genes are TRBV5-1 and TRBJ2-1, with 7 bases that match TRBD1. CDR3 length equals 15 residues. Trimming removed 0 bases from V and 0 bases from J; junction bases left unmatched: 0. The V gene's germline CDR1 is SGHRS and CDR2 YFSETQ. Here the CDR3 DNA reads TGCGCCAGCAGCTTGGGACAGGGCTCCTACAATGAGCAGTTCTTC. Its translation is CASSLGQGSYNEQFF.

The chain employs TRBV5-1 and TRBJ2-7; weak D call: TRBD2 (5 bases). Per germline, CDR1 SGHRS and CDR2 YFSETQ. Trimming left V 4 bases short and J 5 bases short, with 13 bases between. The CDR3 is made up of 13 amino acids. CDR3: CASSPWTVDEQYF. CDR3 sequence (DNA): TGCGCCAGCAGCCCCTGGACTGTCGACGAGCAGTACTTC.

V is TRBV28 and J is TRBJ1-5; unclear D gene. There are 12 residues in the CDR3. Trimming shortened V by 3 bases and J by 5 bases, and 5 bases separated the two germline ends. Germline V gene sequence: CDR1 MDHEN, CDR2 SYDVKM. The CDR3 nucleotides are TGTGCCAGCAGTTTCCGGGATCAGCCCCAGCATTTT. It yields the protein CASSFRDQPQHF.

This clone occurred once. This rearrangement joins TRBV9 to TRBJ2-3, with 10 bases fitting TRBD2. The CDR3 is 18 residues long. Germline V CDR1 and CDR2: SGDLS, YYNGEE. V shed 4 bases and J 3 bases; nucleotides not matched to a gene: 14. CDR3 coding DNA: TGTGCCAGCAGCTCACCAGTAGCGGGAGGAGAGGGAACAGATACGCAGTATTTT. As protein: CASSSPVAGGEGTDTQYF.

V and J are TRBV7-2 and TRBJ1-1, with a weak D call TRBD1 (6 bases). V was shortened by 5 bases and J by 8 bases, with 21 bases between the two germline ends. CDR1 is SGHTA and CDR2 is FQGNSA in the germline V gene. CDR3 size: 15 residues. CDR3 DNA sequence: TGTGCCAGCAGCCTAACCCAGGGACACCGACGGGAAGCTTTCTTT. It specifies CASSLTQGHRREAFF. Variable domain in full (rest from reference TRBV7-2 and TRBJ1-1): GAGVSQSPSNKVTEKGKDVELRCDPISGHTALYWYRQSLGQGLEFLIYFQGNSAPDKSGLPSDRFSAERTGGSVSTLTIQRTQQEDSAVYLCASSLTQGHRREAFFGQGTRLTVV.

The chain couples TRBV4-3 to TRBJ2-1; D is unresolved. The V gene's germline CDR1 is LGHNA and CDR2 YSLEER. V gave up 0 bases and J gave up 0 bases, with 6 bases separating them. This CDR3 is built from 15 residues. Written as DNA, the CDR3 is TGCGCCAGCAGCCAAGATACAGCCTCCTACAATGAGCAGTTCTTC. This encodes CASSQDTASYNEQFF.

The chain recombines TRBV27 with TRBJ1-5; D may be TRBD1 (5 bases). Trimming took off 6 bases at V and 1 base at J, with 19 bases between the two ends. The CDR3 length is 17 residues. Germline CDR1 MNHEY, CDR2 SMNVEV (reference sequence). The CDR3 protein is CASSLHPPGPSNQPQHF. CDR3 nucleotide sequence: TGTGCCAGCAGCCTCCACCCCCCAGGGCCGAGCAATCAGCCCCAGCATTTT.

V gene TRBV9 combines with J gene TRBJ2-2; TRBD2 matches at 8 bases. Germline V gene sequence: CDR1 SGDLS, CDR2 YYNGEE. The CDR3 has 16 amino acids. The V segment lost 0 bases and the J segment 6 bases; nucleotides outside the gene matches: 7. The DNA of the CDR3 is TGTGCCAGCAGCGTAGCAACTAGCGGAACGGCCGGGGAGCTGTTTTTT. It specifies CASSVATSGTAGELFF.

The CDR3 nucleotides are TGCAGCGTCGGGGACGGGGGGAACTATGGCTACACCTTC. It encodes CSVGDGGNYGYTF. The chain joins TRBV29-1 to TRBJ1-2; D perhaps matches TRBD1 (5 bases). The CDR3 extends over 13 amino acids. Trimming pared 6 bases from V and 2 bases from J, leaving 13 bases between. Germline-derived CDR1 and CDR2 are SQVTM and ANQGSEA.

This rearrangement joins TRBV7-2 to TRBJ2-2; possible D gene TRBD2, 6 bases. The germline CDR1 and CDR2 sequences are SGHTA and FQGNSA. V gave up 8 bases and J gave up 7 bases, with 14 bases separating them. The CDR3 has 13 amino acids. The CDR3 sequence: CASLREPGGELFF. The CDR3 DNA is TGTGCCAGCCTTCGGGAGCCTGGCGGGGAGCTGTTTTTT.